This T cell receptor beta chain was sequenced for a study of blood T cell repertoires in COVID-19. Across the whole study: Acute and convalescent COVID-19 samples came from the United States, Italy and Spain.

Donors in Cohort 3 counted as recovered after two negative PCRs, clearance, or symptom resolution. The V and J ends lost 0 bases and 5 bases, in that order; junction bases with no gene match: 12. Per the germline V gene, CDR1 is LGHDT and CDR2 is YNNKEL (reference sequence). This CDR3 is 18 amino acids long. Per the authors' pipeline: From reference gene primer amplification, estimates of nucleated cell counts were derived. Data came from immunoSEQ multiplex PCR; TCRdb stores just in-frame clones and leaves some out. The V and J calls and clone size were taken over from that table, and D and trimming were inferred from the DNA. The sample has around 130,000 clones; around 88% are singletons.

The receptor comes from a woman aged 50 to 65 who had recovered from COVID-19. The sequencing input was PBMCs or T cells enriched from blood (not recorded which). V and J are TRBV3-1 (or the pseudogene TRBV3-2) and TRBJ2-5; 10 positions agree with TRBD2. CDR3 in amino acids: CASSQDRAGGAAWETQYF. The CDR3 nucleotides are TGTGCCAGCAGCCAAGATAGAGCGGGGGGGGCGGCGTGGGAGACCCAGTACTTC.